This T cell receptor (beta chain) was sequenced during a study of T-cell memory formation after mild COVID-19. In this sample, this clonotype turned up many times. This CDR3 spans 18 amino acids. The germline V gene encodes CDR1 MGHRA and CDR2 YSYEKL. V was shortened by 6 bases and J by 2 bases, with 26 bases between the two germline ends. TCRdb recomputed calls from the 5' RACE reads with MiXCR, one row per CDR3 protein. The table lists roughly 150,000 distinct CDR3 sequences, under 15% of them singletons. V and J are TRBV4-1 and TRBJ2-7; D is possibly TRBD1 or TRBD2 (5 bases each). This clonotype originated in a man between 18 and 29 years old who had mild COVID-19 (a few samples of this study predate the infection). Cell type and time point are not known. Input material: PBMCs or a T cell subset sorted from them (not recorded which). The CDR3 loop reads CASSLHFRAGRVTYEQYV. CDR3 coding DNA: TGCGCCAGCAGTCTACACTTTCGAGCAGGGAGAGTAACCTACGAGCAGTACGTC.